What follows are 16 T cell receptor beta chains derived from one specimen sequenced in a study of blood T cell repertoires in COVID-19. Sequenced by immunoSEQ multiplex PCR; TCRdb stores in-frame clones only, minus some. The profile shows 230,000 or so clones, roughly 84% of them singletons. The sample taken for sequencing was PBMCs or T cells enriched from blood (not recorded which). All receptors come from a woman between 45 and 60 years old who had been exposed to COVID-19.

The rearrangement links TRBV18 to TRBJ1-1, with 8 bases lining up with TRBD1. V shed 6 bases, J shed 6 bases, and the junction held 6 bases outside the gene matches. From germline, CDR1 is KGHSH and CDR2 LQKENI. The CDR3 extends over 13 amino acids. CDR3 sequence reads: CASSPQGASEAFF. The DNA of the CDR3 is TGTGCCAGCTCCCCTCAGGGGGCCTCTGAAGCTTTCTTT.

This chain uses TRBV6-5 with TRBJ2-5; TRBD1 matches 7 bases. This CDR3 spans 14 amino acids. V lost 4 bases to trimming and J lost 5 bases; unmatched junction nucleotides: 7. Germline CDR1 is MNHEY and CDR2 is SVGAGI. CDR3 DNA sequence: TGTGCCAGCAGTTCCTCGGGACAGTTGGAGACCCAGTACTTC. This sequence encodes CASSSSGQLETQYF.

The genes are TRBV3-1 (or the pseudogene TRBV3-2) and TRBJ1-2; no clear D. The V end lost 2 bases, the J end lost 4 bases, and 8 bases lay between the germline ends. This CDR3 has 13 residues. From germline, CDR1 is LGHDT and CDR2 YNNKEL (reference sequence). The CDR3 loop reads CASSQSHGYGYTF. The CDR3 DNA sequence: TGTGCCAGCAGCCAAAGTCACGGCTATGGCTACACCTTC.

The chain links TRBV6-4 to TRBJ2-1; D gene ambiguous. V was pared by 8 bases and J by 0 bases, with 14 bases between. Germline CDR1 is MRHNA and CDR2 is SNTAGT. The CDR3 sequence is 15 residues long. CDR3 protein: CASVLGASSYNEQFF. For the CDR3, the DNA is TGTGCCAGCGTCCTGGGCGCCAGCTCCTACAATGAGCAGTTCTTC.

The chain carries TRBV5-1 and TRBJ2-2, with a weak D call TRBD2 (6 bases). The CDR3 contains 17 residues. Deletions cut 1 base from V and 1 base from J, with 14 bases between. From germline, CDR1 is SGHRS and CDR2 YFSETQ. This chain's CDR3 is CASSLLPGGWNTGELFF. CDR3 coding DNA: TGCGCCAGCAGCTTGTTGCCCGGAGGGTGGAACACCGGGGAGCTGTTTTTT.

V usage is TRBV12-5 and J usage is TRBJ1-1; 9 bases are shared with TRBD1. This CDR3 contains 17 residues. Germline loops: CDR1 LGHNT, CDR2 FRNRAP. The ends lost 5 bases at V and 3 bases at J; junction bases unmatched: 13. CDR3 region: CASGTPGTGREDTEAFF. CDR3 nucleotide sequence: TGTGCTAGTGGTACACCTGGGACAGGGCGGGAAGACACTGAAGCTTTCTTT.

CDR3 coding DNA: TGCAGCGTTGAACAGGTATTGGGGACCCAGTACTTC. It specifies CSVEQVLGTQYF. This rearrangement joins TRBV29-1 to TRBJ2-5, with D uncertain. V was clipped by 2 bases and J by 7 bases, with 11 bases between them. The CDR3 sequence is 12 residues long. Germline V gives CDR1 SQVTM, CDR2 ANQGSEA.

On this clone itself: Additional DNA sequences in this sample encode the identical CDR3. This sequence joins TRBV20-1 and TRBJ1-1, with D hard to call. V lost 7 bases and J 3 bases, leaving 9 bases between the germline ends. CDR1 is DFQATT and CDR2 is SNEGSKA in the germline V gene (reference sequence). The CDR3 consists of 11 residues. Here the CDR3 reads CSGGKDTEAFF. As DNA, the CDR3 is TGCAGTGGAGGTAAGGACACTGAAGCTTTCTTT.

This clone was seen just once. The V and J genes are TRBV29-1 and TRBJ2-1; tentatively, D is TRBD2 (7 bases). The V gene lost 3 bases and the J gene lost 6 bases, with 15 bases spanning the gap. The germline gives CDR1 SQVTM, CDR2 ANQGSEA. The CDR3 extends over 14 amino acids. CDR3 protein: CSVDWWGGPNEQFF. The CDR3 bases are TGCAGCGTTGATTGGTGGGGGGGCCCCAATGAGCAGTTCTTC.

The V gene is TRBV12-3 or TRBV12-4, the J gene TRBJ1-2; tentative D call: TRBD1 (5 bases). The CDR3 extends over 13 amino acids. V was clipped by 7 bases and J by 1 base, with 10 bases between them. CDR3 in amino acids: CASTWGGNYGYTF. The CDR3 nucleotides are TGTGCCAGCACCTGGGGGGGTAACTATGGCTACACCTTC.

The chain is built from TRBV7-2 and TRBJ2-1, with a possible D match to TRBD1 (6 bases). Germline V CDR1 and CDR2: SGHTA, FQGNSA. CDR3 length: 12 amino acids. V lost 4 bases, J lost 12 bases, and 13 bases lay in between. The CDR3 DNA follows: TGTGCCAGCAGCTCTACAGGGTACGGGCAGTTCTTC. It codes for CASSSTGYGQFF.

This chain joins TRBV19 and TRBJ1-2; 9 bases are shared with TRBD1. Germline CDR1 is LNHDA and CDR2 is SQIVND (reference sequence). J gave up 4 bases and V 6 bases, and 3 bases lay outside the gene matches. The CDR3 spans 13 residues. The CDR3 nucleotides read TGTGCCAGTAGATTACAGGGGGCCTATGGCTACACCTTC. The encoded protein is CASRLQGAYGYTF.

The chain carries TRBV6-5 and TRBJ1-1; D gene ambiguous. CDR3 length equals 12 residues. V dropped 5 bases and J dropped 10 bases, with 14 bases sitting between them. Germline CDR1 and CDR2: MNHEY and SVGAGI. The CDR3 sequence: CASSHYREGAFF. The CDR3 bases are TGTGCCAGCAGTCATTACCGGGAGGGAGCTTTCTTT.

The chain has TRBV7-2 and TRBJ1-5; D possibly corresponds to TRBD1 (6 bases). Germline V gives CDR1 SGHTA, CDR2 FQGNSA. The V and J ends lost 5 bases and 3 bases respectively, with 14 bases between them. This CDR3 comprises 15 residues. The CDR3 nucleotides read TGTGCCAGCAGCCCACAGGGAAGGAACAATCAGCCCCAGCATTTT. Translating it yields CASSPQGRNNQPQHF. The variable domain in full, with the rest retrieved from reference TRBV7-2 and TRBJ1-5, is GAGVSQSPSNKVTEKGKDVELRCDPISGHTALYWYRQSLGQGLEFLIYFQGNSAPDKSGLPSDRFSAERTGGSVSTLTIQRTQQEDSAVYLCASSPQGRNNQPQHFGDGTRLSIL.

The V gene is TRBV29-1, the J gene TRBJ2-2; tentatively, D is TRBD1 (6 bases). V was clipped by 7 bases and J by 4 bases, with 16 bases between them. CDR1 is SQVTM and CDR2 is ANQGSEA in the germline V gene. This CDR3 has 14 residues. The CDR3 protein is CSARSGALTGELFF. DNA of the CDR3: TGCAGCGCCCGGTCAGGGGCCCTCACCGGGGAGCTGTTTTTT.

The chain carries TRBV9 and TRBJ2-6; no definite D call. This CDR3 has 15 residues. V was shortened by 5 bases and J by 4 bases, with 13 bases between the two germline ends. Per germline, CDR1 SGDLS and CDR2 YYNGEE. The CDR3 is CASRKAATGANVLTF. The CDR3 DNA reads TGTGCCAGCAGAAAGGCGGCAACCGGGGCCAACGTCCTGACTTTC.